This entry describes one T cell receptor (beta chain). Original data processing: Scientists estimated how many nucleated cells there were by amplifying reference gene primers. The method was immunoSEQ multiplex PCR; TCRdb's version includes in-frame clones alone and lacks a portion of them. The D gene and trimming were derived from the DNA, and the V and J assignments and clone size from that table. The table lists 150,000 to 200,000 clones, 92% of them singletons. This record comes from a study of blood T cell repertoires in COVID-19. Whole-study context: The analysed material was cDNA or gDNA that came from T cells, B-cell-depleted T cells, or PBMCs.

CDR3 length equals 13 residues. Germline V CDR1 and CDR2: SGHTA, FQGTGA. The J segment lost 5 bases and the V segment lost 5 bases, leaving 3 bases of the junction unmatched. This chain joins TRBV7-3 and TRBJ2-3; 8 bases are shared with TRBD2. The sequencing sample was made of peripheral blood. The receptor was derived from a young man with COVID-19, enrolled during active disease. The CDR3 nucleotides read TGTGCCAGCAGCAGTGCGGGGGGAGATACGCAGTATTTT. Protein product: CASSSAGGDTQYF.